A selection of T cell receptor beta chains follows, all from one sample in a study of human T cells and chemical hapten exposure. TCRdb reprocessed the RACE reads via MiXCR and lists one record per CDR3 protein. This sample has approximately 110,000 distinct CDR3 sequences, with roughly 10% found just once. Sequences were derived from whole blood, sampled in connection with sensitization to the hapten diphenylcyclopropenone (DPC). Receptor source: a woman aged 40 to 50 with alopecia areata. Some clones in this sample may be carry-over from other donors' samples. The conserved cysteine and the conserved F or W are not part of the CDR3 here. The size field is filled for only some rows; it gives once, few, many or a size class.

V	size	J	CDR3
TRBV7-9	many	TRBJ1-6	ASRPHQGLENPLH
TRBV21-1	-	TRBJ2-7	ASSKEGRTGNSYEQY
TRBV27	many	TRBJ2-7	ASSLGLFYEQY
TRBV7-2	many	TRBJ1-2	ASSSDSFYGCT
TRBV14	few	TRBJ2-1	ASRLGGRMRDEQF
TRBV20-1	many	TRBJ1-6	SARLDSSYNSPLH
TRBV15	-	TRBJ1-5	ATSRAQRYNQPQH
TRBV4-1	-	TRBJ2-2	ASSLTSGDTGELF
TRBV3-1	many	TRBJ1-1	ASSPRGGTPEAF
TRBV29-1	-	TRBJ2-1	SVTGRSGSNEQF
TRBV6-2/TRBV6-3	many	TRBJ1-5	ASTPRQLAYSNQPQH
TRBV5-1	few	TRBJ2-3	ASAAGSADTQY
TRBV7-7	-	TRBJ1-4	AIERETNEKLF
TRBV7-2	-	TRBJ1-3	ASSPRATPVSGNTIY
TRBV3-1	-	TRBJ1-2	ASSQGYSSYGYT
TRBV11-3	-	TRBJ2-7	ASSFGTAYEQY
TRBV7-6	-	TRBJ2-5	ASSLGGEGTQY
TRBV7-9	-	TRBJ2-3	ASSLSRVADTQY
TRBV6-2/TRBV6-3	-	TRBJ1-1	ASSYSRQALLNTEAF
TRBV14	many	TRBJ2-7	ASSRTGGDEQY
TRBV5-1	-	TRBJ1-5	ASSLAVGDQPQH
TRBV15	-	TRBJ1-4	ATSRVDEKLF
TRBV6-2/TRBV6-3	-	TRBJ1-6	ASSYETGNHLH
TRBV7-2	few	TRBJ1-5	ASTEQGYRNQPQH
TRBV27	few	TRBJ2-2	ASTGLESFGELF
TRBV24-1	many	TRBJ2-2	ATRAENTGELF
TRBV28	many	TRBJ2-7	ASSVTSQAYEQY
TRBV6-2/TRBV6-3	-	TRBJ1-1	ASSYSDRDPRTEAF
TRBV7-8	few	TRBJ2-2	ASYDTSSGELF
TRBV19	many	TRBJ1-4	ASTEGVGGKLF
TRBV30	few	TRBJ2-3	AWSVRGRGDTQY
TRBV29-1	many	TRBJ2-5	SVGWGRRETQY
TRBV10-1	many	TRBJ1-2	ASSESKRAGTGITGYT
TRBV7-2	many	TRBJ1-3	ASSLSHGNTIY
TRBV5-8	few	TRBJ1-4	ASNNDRVGEKLF
TRBV6-5	once	TRBJ2-5	ASSDGGGNQY
TRBV12-3/TRBV12-4	-	TRBJ1-2	ASSETGANYGYT
TRBV2	few	TRBJ1-6	ASSPTNAGNSPLH
TRBV6-2/TRBV6-3	medium-sized	TRBJ2-1	ASSYSLAGGYNEQF
TRBV4-2	few	TRBJ1-5	ASSQWSGAFNQPQH
TRBV6-6	many	TRBJ2-6	ASSYPAGSGANVLT
TRBV6-5	few	TRBJ1-5	ASSYSSTLRPQH